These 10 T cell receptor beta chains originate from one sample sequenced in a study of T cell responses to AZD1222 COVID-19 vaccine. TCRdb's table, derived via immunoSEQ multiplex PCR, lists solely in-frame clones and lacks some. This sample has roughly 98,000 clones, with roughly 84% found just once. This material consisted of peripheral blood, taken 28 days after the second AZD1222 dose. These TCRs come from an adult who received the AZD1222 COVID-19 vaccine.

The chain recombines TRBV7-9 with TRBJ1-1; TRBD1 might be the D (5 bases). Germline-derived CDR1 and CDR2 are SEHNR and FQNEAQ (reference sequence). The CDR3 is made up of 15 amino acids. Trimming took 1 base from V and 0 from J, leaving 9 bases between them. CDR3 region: CASSLDQGMNTEAFF. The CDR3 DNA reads TGTGCCAGCAGCTTAGATCAGGGAATGAACACTGAAGCTTTCTTT.

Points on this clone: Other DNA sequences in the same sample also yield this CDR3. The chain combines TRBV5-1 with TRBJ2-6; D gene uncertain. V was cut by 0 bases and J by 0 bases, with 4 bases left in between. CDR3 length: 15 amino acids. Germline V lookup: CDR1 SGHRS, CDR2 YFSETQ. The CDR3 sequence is CASSLGNSGANVLTF. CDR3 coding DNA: TGCGCCAGCAGCTTGGGGAACTCTGGGGCCAACGTCCTGACTTTC.

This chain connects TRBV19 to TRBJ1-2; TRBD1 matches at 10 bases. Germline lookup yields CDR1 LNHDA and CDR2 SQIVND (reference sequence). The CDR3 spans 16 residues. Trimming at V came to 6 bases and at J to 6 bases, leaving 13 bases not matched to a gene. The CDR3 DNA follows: TGTGCCAGTAGCCCTCGGGGGGGACAGGGGAACCATGGCTACACCTTC. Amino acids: CASSPRGGQGNHGYTF.

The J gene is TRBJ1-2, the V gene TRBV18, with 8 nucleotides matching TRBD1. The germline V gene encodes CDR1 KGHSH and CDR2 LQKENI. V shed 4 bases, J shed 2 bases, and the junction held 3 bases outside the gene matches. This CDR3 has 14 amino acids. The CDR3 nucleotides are TGTGCCAGCTCACTCCAGGGGGCGAACTATGGCTACACCTTC. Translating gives CASSLQGANYGYTF.

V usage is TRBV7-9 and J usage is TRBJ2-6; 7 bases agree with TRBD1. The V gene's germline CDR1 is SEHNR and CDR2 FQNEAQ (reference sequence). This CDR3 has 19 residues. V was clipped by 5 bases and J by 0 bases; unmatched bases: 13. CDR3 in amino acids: CASSILTGTASSGANVLTF. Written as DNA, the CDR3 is TGTGCCAGCAGCATCTTAACCGGGACAGCCAGCTCTGGGGCCAACGTCCTGACTTTC.

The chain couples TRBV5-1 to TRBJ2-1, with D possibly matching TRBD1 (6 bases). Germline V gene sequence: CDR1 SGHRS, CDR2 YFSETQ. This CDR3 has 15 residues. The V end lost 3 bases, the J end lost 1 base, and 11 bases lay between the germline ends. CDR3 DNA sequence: TGCGCCAGCAGCTCACCGGGACAATCCTACAATGAGCAGTTCTTC. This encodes CASSSPGQSYNEQFF.

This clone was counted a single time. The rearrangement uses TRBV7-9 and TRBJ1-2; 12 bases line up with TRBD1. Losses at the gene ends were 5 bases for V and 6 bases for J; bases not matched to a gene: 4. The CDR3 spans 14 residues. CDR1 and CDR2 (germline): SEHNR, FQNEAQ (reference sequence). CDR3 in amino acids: CASSAGQGADGYTF. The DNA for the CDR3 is TGTGCCAGCAGCGCGGGACAGGGGGCAGATGGCTACACCTTC.

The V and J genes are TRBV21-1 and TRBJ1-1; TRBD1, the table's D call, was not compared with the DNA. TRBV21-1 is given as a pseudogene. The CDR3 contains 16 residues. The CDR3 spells CASSCHRVLDDTEAFF. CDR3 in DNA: TGTGCCAGCAGCTGTCACAGGGTGTTAGACGACACTGAAGCTTTCTTT.

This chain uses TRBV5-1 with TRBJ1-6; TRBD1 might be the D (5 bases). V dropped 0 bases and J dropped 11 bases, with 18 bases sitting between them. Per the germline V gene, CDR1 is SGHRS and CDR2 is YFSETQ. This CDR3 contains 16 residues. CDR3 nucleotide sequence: TGCGCCAGCAGCTTGGCCCTTGGCAGCTCGGGGGCACCCCTCCACTTT. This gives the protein CASSLALGSSGAPLHF. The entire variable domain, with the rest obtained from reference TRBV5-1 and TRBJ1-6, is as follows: KAGVTQTPRYLIKTRGQQVTLSCSPISGHRSVSWYQQTPGQGLQFLFEYFSETQRNKGNFPGRFSGRQFSNSRSEMNVSTLELGDSALYLCASSLALGSSGAPLHFGNGTRLTVT.

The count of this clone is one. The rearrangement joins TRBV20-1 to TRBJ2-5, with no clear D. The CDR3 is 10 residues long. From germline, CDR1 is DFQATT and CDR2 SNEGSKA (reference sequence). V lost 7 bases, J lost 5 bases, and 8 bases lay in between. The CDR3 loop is CSVLAETQYF. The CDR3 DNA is TGCAGTGTATTGGCCGAGACCCAGTACTTC.